Below, 25 T cell receptor beta chains from the same sample are listed, as sequenced in a study of PD-1 blockade in classical Hodgkin lymphoma. Documented time point: cycle 4 day 1 (C4D1), after five to seven weeks of nivolumab. Each patient's relapse followed autologous stem cell transplantation, and brentuximab vedotin exposure varied. Only in-frame clones appear in the TCRdb table, and some are missing; sequencing was by immunoSEQ multiplex PCR. Seen here are fewer than 50,000 clones, around 80% observed once, and the top ten hold more than 35%. The source material was peripheral blood mononuclear cells (PBMCs), sampled before the fourth cycle of nivolumab. Receptors originate from a human donor with classical Hodgkin lymphoma.

The rearrangement links TRBV4-2 to TRBJ1-2, with D possibly TRBD1 on 6 matching bases. The CDR3 runs 14 residues. Trimming pared 8 bases from V and 0 bases from J, leaving 13 bases between. Germline assignment: CDR1 LGHNA and CDR2 YNFKEQ. CDR3 residues: CASRAGGSNYGYTF. The CDR3 DNA reads as TGTGCCAGCCGGGCCGGGGGCTCTAACTATGGCTACACCTTC.

The gene calls are TRBV4-3 and TRBJ2-1; 9 bases agree with TRBD2. The V segment lost 0 bases and the J segment 7 bases; nucleotides outside the gene matches: 10. Looked up from germline, CDR1 is LGHNA and CDR2 is YSLEER. The CDR3 sequence is 17 residues long. CDR3 bases: TGCGCCAGCAGCCAAGATCCTGGCGGGGGGGGGTGGAATGAGCAGTTCTTC. This codes for CASSQDPGGGGWNEQFF.

This clone was picked up a small number of times. The rearrangement joins TRBV19 to TRBJ1-2; maybe TRBD1 (6 bases). Trimming left V 4 bases short and J 3 bases short, with 9 bases between. Germline CDR1 and CDR2: LNHDA and SQIVND (reference sequence). The CDR3 has 13 amino acids. In nucleotides, the CDR3 is TGTGCCAGTAGTAACAGGGAGGACTATGGCTACACCTTC. Its translation: CASSNREDYGYTF.

The rearrangement joins TRBV7-2 to TRBJ1-6; D gene unclear. The CDR3 has 14 amino acids. CDR1 and CDR2 (germline): SGHTA, FQGNSA. Trimming left V 3 bases short and J 6 bases short, with 9 bases between. The CDR3 here is CASSFIASNSPLHF. For the CDR3, the DNA is TGTGCCAGCAGCTTCATAGCCAGTAATTCACCCCTCCACTTT. Full variable domain (missing parts from reference TRBV7-2 and TRBJ1-6): GAGVSQSPSNKVTEKGKDVELRCDPISGHTALYWYRQSLGQGLEFLIYFQGNSAPDKSGLPSDRFSAERTGGSVSTLTIQRTQQEDSAVYLCASSFIASNSPLHFGNGTRLTVT.

A few counts support this clone. This chain links TRBV2 with TRBJ2-7; possibly TRBD1 for D (7 bases). The V end was cut by 4 bases, the J end by 4 bases, with 14 bases between. Germline CDR1 reads SNHLY; CDR2 reads FYNNEI. The length of the CDR3 is 14 residues. The CDR3 loop reads CASSGRGTVYEQYF. Written as DNA, the CDR3 is TGTGCCAGCAGTGGCCGGGGGACAGTTTACGAGCAGTACTTC.

The J gene is TRBJ2-7, the V gene TRBV9, with 8 nucleotides matching TRBD2. The CDR3 sequence is 14 residues long. V gave up 2 bases and J gave up 7 bases; unmatched junction bases: 8. The germline V gene encodes CDR1 SGDLS and CDR2 YYNGEE. The CDR3 sequence is CASSVLVRGGEQYF. The CDR3 bases are TGTGCCAGCAGCGTCTTGGTCCGGGGGGGTGAGCAGTACTTC.

The V call is TRBV5-1, the J call TRBJ1-6; a possible D gene is TRBD1 (5 bases). From germline, CDR1 is SGHRS and CDR2 YFSETQ. This CDR3 is 15 amino acids long. V was trimmed by 3 bases and J by 7 bases, leaving 14 bases between them. The CDR3 region has the DNA TGCGCCAGCAGCTCCACGGGACGGTCCAATTCACCCCTCCACTTT. It is translated as CASSSTGRSNSPLHF.

The V gene is TRBV5-1, the J gene TRBJ2-3; D is unresolved. Trimming cost V 1 base and J 3 bases, with 9 bases left between them. Germline-derived CDR1 and CDR2 are SGHRS and YFSETQ. This CDR3 is 14 amino acids long. CDR3 sequence: CASSLLGQTDTQYF. The CDR3 nucleotides are TGCGCCAGCAGCTTGTTAGGCCAGACAGATACGCAGTATTTT.

The chain joins TRBV10-3 to TRBJ1-1, with D unresolved. This CDR3 has 13 residues. Germline values: CDR1 ENHRY, CDR2 SYGVKD. Trimming left V 3 bases short and J 6 bases short, with 11 bases between. CDR3 DNA: TGTGCCATCAGTGACCATGTTGCGTCTGAAGCTTTCTTT. Encoded protein: CAISDHVASEAFF.

The chain links TRBV30 to TRBJ1-1; TRBD1 matches 9 bases. This CDR3 contains 18 residues. With 1 base clipped from V and 5 bases from J, the junction kept 17 bases outside the gene matches. Germline V gives CDR1 GTSNPN, CDR2 SVGIG (reference sequence). The DNA of the CDR3 is TGTGCCTGGAGTGCCAGGACAGGGGCTCTCCCCCTCAAGACTGAAGCTTTCTTT. This sequence encodes CAWSARTGALPLKTEAFF.

V is TRBV2 and J is TRBJ1-5; TRBD1 is a possible D gene (6 bases). This CDR3 is built from 13 residues. Trimming stripped 7 bases from V and 11 bases from J, with 18 bases between. Germline V gene sequence: CDR1 SNHLY, CDR2 FYNNEI. The CDR3: CASNPGSRGTQHF. CDR3 sequence (DNA): TGTGCCAGCAACCCCGGAAGCAGGGGCACCCAGCATTTT. Supplemented by reference TRBV2 and TRBJ1-5, the full variable domain reads EPEVTQTPSHQVTQMGQEVILRCVPISNHLYFYWYRQILGQKVEFLVSFYNNEISEKSEIFDDQFSVERPDGSNFTLKIRSTKLEDSAMYFCASNPGSRGTQHFGDGTRLSIL.

The J gene is TRBJ2-3, the V gene TRBV4-2; TRBD2 might be the D (5 bases). Per germline, CDR1 LGHNA and CDR2 YNFKEQ. The CDR3 loop spans 15 amino acids. V lost 0 bases to trimming and J lost 0 bases, with 7 bases between them. The CDR3 sequence is CASSQERTSTDTQYF. The CDR3 DNA is TGTGCCAGCAGCCAAGAGCGGACTAGCACAGATACGCAGTATTTT.

The V gene is TRBV2, the J gene TRBJ1-2; weak D call: TRBD1 (6 bases). The CDR3 totals 15 residues. V dropped 0 bases and J dropped 4 bases, with 12 bases sitting between them. CDR1 is SNHLY, CDR2 FYNNEI, per germline. The CDR3 is CASSEASRGVYGYTF. The CDR3 DNA sequence: TGTGCCAGCAGTGAAGCCTCCAGGGGCGTCTATGGCTACACCTTC.

The V call is TRBV6-5, the J call TRBJ1-2; no reliable D call. Germline V lookup: CDR1 MNHEY, CDR2 SVGAGI. The CDR3 is 13 residues long. Trimming pared 6 bases from V and 2 bases from J, leaving 10 bases between. CDR3 loop: CASRQDGNYGYTF. In DNA, the CDR3 is TGTGCCAGCAGGCAGGACGGAAACTATGGCTACACCTTC.

This rearrangement joins TRBV9 to TRBJ2-5; 10 positions match TRBD2. Per the germline V gene, CDR1 is SGDLS and CDR2 is YYNGEE. The trim removed 2 bases at V and 1 base at J, leaving 5 bases unmatched. This CDR3 has 16 amino acids. CDR3 in amino acids: CASSVRLAGGQETQYF. CDR3 DNA sequence: TGTGCCAGCAGCGTCCGGTTAGCGGGGGGCCAAGAGACCCAGTACTTC.

The chain links TRBV27 to TRBJ2-7; 9 bases agree with TRBD1. There are 15 residues in the CDR3. The germline V gene encodes CDR1 MNHEY and CDR2 SMNVEV (reference sequence). V lost 5 bases, J lost 3 bases, and 8 bases stayed unmatched. The CDR3 sequence is CASSARDRVFYEQYF. CDR3 DNA sequence: TGTGCCAGCAGTGCCCGGGACAGGGTTTTCTACGAGCAGTACTTC.

The chain links TRBV9 to TRBJ2-5; 12 nucleotides match TRBD1. This CDR3 is built from 16 residues. V gave up 2 bases and J gave up 4 bases; unmatched junction bases: 6. Germline CDR1 is SGDLS and CDR2 is YYNGEE. The CDR3 sequence is CASSVGQGAGRETQYF. In nucleotides, the CDR3 is TGTGCCAGCAGCGTGGGACAGGGGGCGGGTAGAGAGACCCAGTACTTC. Using reference TRBV9 and TRBJ2-5 for the parts outside the CDR3, the full variable domain is DSGVTQTPKHLITATGQRVTLRCSPRSGDLSVYWYQQSLDQGLQFLIQYYNGEERAKGNILERFSAQQFPDLHSELNLSSLELGDSALYFCASSVGQGAGRETQYFGPGTRLLVL.

On this clone: At one end the junction does not follow the germline gene, possibly because of a read error. The chain employs TRBV7-7 and TRBJ2-5; tentative D call: TRBD2 (6 bases). CDR1 is SSHAT and CDR2 is FNYEAQ in the germline V gene (reference sequence). This CDR3 comprises 14 residues. In DNA, the CDR3 is TGTGCTAGCAGCCCGACGGGAGCCGAAGAGACCCAGTACTTC. Translating it yields CASSPTGAEETQYF. Based on the CDR3 plus reference TRBV7-7 and TRBJ2-5, the full variable domain is GAGVSQSPRYKVTKRGQDVTLRCDPISSHATLYWYQQALGQGPEFLTYFNYEAQPDKSGLPSDRFSAERPEGSISTLTIQRTEQRDSAMYRCASSPTGAEETQYFGPGTRLLVL.

The chain joins TRBV6-1 to TRBJ2-7, with 7 bases lining up with TRBD1. This CDR3 region has 14 residues. From germline, CDR1 is MNHNS and CDR2 SASEGT. V trimming: 5 bases; J trimming: 2 bases; junction bases outside the gene matches: 6. This CDR3 is CASSYDRAAYEQYF. CDR3 nucleotides: TGTGCCAGCAGTTATGACAGGGCAGCCTACGAGCAGTACTTC.

This chain joins TRBV7-6 and TRBJ2-2, with D uncertain. The V end lost 1 base, the J end lost 5 bases, and 8 bases lay between the germline ends. This CDR3 spans 14 amino acids. CDR1 is SGHVS and CDR2 is FNYEAQ in the germline V gene. This CDR3 is CASSLGVGTGELFF. The CDR3 region has the DNA TGTGCCAGCAGCTTAGGAGTAGGGACCGGGGAGCTGTTTTTT.

This clone was seen a single time. V usage is TRBV28 and J usage is TRBJ1-2, with D possibly matching TRBD1 (6 bases). CDR1 and CDR2 from the germline V gene are MDHEN and SYDVKM. This CDR3 has 17 amino acids. V was shortened by 4 bases and J by 3 bases, with 21 bases between the two germline ends. CDR3 loop: CASSSVTGRRRDYGYTF. As DNA, the CDR3 is TGTGCCAGCAGTTCAGTTACAGGGCGACGGAGGGACTATGGCTACACCTTC.

The chain has TRBV27 and TRBJ2-3; D is ambiguous. Germline assignment: CDR1 MNHEY and CDR2 SMNVEV (reference sequence). Trimming removed 2 bases at V and 3 bases at J, with 3 bases between. The CDR3 covers 12 residues. CDR3: CASSLTTDTQYF. The CDR3 nucleotides read TGTGCCAGCAGTTTAACGACAGATACGCAGTATTTT.

V and J are TRBV14 and TRBJ2-5; 8 bases fit TRBD1. The CDR3 consists of 15 residues. Germline CDR1 SGHDN, CDR2 FVKESK. V was clipped by 4 bases and J by 4 bases; unmatched bases: 8. The CDR3 DNA sequence: TGTGCCAGCAGCCGAGTTACAGGGGGGCGAGAGACCCAGTACTTC. It yields the protein CASSRVTGGRETQYF.

The V and J genes are TRBV5-1 and TRBJ2-7; D may be TRBD1 or TRBD2 (5 bases each). V was pared by 2 bases and J by 1 base, with 10 bases between. Germline V gene sequence: CDR1 SGHRS, CDR2 YFSETQ. The CDR3 is 14 amino acids. The CDR3 here is CASSFSGASYEQYF. The CDR3 nucleotides read TGCGCCAGCAGCTTTTCCGGGGCTTCCTACGAGCAGTACTTC.

The chain has TRBV7-2 and TRBJ2-7, with 11 positions matching TRBD2. V shed 5 bases and J 4 bases; nucleotides not matched to a gene: 4. There are 14 residues in the CDR3. The V gene's germline CDR1 is SGHTA and CDR2 FQGNSA. Written as DNA, the CDR3 is TGTGCCAGCAGCCCAGGACTAGCGGGTTACGAGCAGTACTTC. Amino acids: CASSPGLAGYEQYF.